This T cell receptor beta chain was identified during a study of blood T cell repertoires in COVID-19. Authors' processing steps: Amplification from reference gene primers served as the basis for estimated nucleated cell counts. The table came from immunoSEQ multiplex PCR; TCRdb's copy has only in-frame clones and leaves some out. V and J calls and clone size are given by that table; D and trimming were obtained from the DNA. The data contain around 250,000 clones, roughly 89% of them singletons. In germline, CDR1 is GTSNPN, CDR2 SVGIG (reference sequence). V was clipped by 0 bases and J by 2 bases, with 14 bases between them. CDR3 length: 15 residues.

This chain joins TRBV30 and TRBJ2-7, with D tentatively TRBD2 (5 bases). This clonotype was sampled from a woman aged 40 to 50 who had recovered from COVID-19. Source material: peripheral blood. Written as DNA, the CDR3 is TGTGCCTGGAGTGTACTAGGCGACAAGCCCTACGAGCAGTACTTC. Protein: CAWSVLGDKPYEQYF.